This T cell receptor beta chain was sequenced for a study of CD8+CD57+ T cells in acquired aplastic anemia (dated by TCRdb to the late 2010s). Regarding the study in general: A mean of roughly 3.2 ug of DNA, ranging from 0.2 to 27.4 ug, was extracted from sorted CD4+ and CD8+ cells. CD8+CD57+ expansion was defined as frequency above the mean frequency observed in healthy subjects. Study-wide conclusions, independent of this receptor: CD8+ Simpson's diversity did not differ significantly between patients and healthy controls (P=0.060). Around 30 CD8+ CDR3 sequences were found to be shared between patients and controls, but these sequences appeared to be highly expressed in patients and within the immunodominant clones of the patients.

Genomic DNA was used as template for profiling of TCR beta VDJ combinations and CDR3 sequences. An Illumina HiSeq 2000 was used for TCR repertoire sequencing. Under the source paper's analysis protocol: Repertoires were assessed using TRBV/TRBJ rearrangement plots, CDR3 size and DJ length profiles, and Simpson's diversity index. Whichever DNA sequence was most abundant in the deep sequencing data was defined as the immunodominant clone. CDR3 amino acid sequences were screened for sharing across subjects and compared with published repertoires and the VDJdb database. TCRdb passed the public sequencing reads through fastp at Q25 and MiXCR, retaining productive beta sequences. One record per CDR3 amino acid sequence lists the most common genes and DNA. TCRdb assigned the V and J calls; the authors' analysis was not used. The sample yields some 140,000 distinct CDR3 sequences; about 52% were counted once. Approximately 12% of the sample is in the top ten clones.

Expansion of CD8+CD57+ cells had been shown by flow cytometry in the patients chosen for sequencing. Severe acquired aplastic anemia was diagnosed in all patients according to International Study of Aplastic Anemia and Agranulocytosis and Camitta criteria. No patient had received any therapy when blood was sampled. In the study, sorted CD4+ and CD8+ blood T cells from patients with severe aplastic anemia and from healthy subjects underwent deep sequencing of TCR repertoires. In the USA, patient enrollment took place under clinicaltrials.gov protocols 00001620, 01623167, 00001397, 00071045, 00081523 and 00961064. Ficoll-Paque density gradient centrifugation was used to isolate peripheral blood mononuclear cells. Before DNA extraction, CD4+ and CD8+ T cells were sorted by FACS or by magnetic beads. From the germline V gene (reference sequence), CDR1 is LNHDA and CDR2 is SQIVND. Measured from the cysteine to the phenylalanine, the CDR3 is 15 residues long. Of all the DNA, just the CDR3 is kept, 45 bases in frame from base 1.

Notes on this clonotype: Its antigen target is currently unknown. There are no base qualities to consult, and no much larger clone falls within one base.

The TCR comes from a human donor with aplastic anemia. Sequenced input: sorted CD4+, CD8+, or CD8+CD57+ T cells (not recorded which) from PBMCs. The chain is encoded by TRBV19 joined to TRBJ2-3; 9 of the junction bases match TRBD2. The sequence in DNA is TGTGCTAGAGATCTGAGTAGCGGGGGATTGAATACGCAGTATTTT. This codes for CARDLSSGGLNTQYF.